One and the same sample provided the 25 T cell receptor beta chains below, sequenced in a study of blood T cell repertoires in COVID-19. Generated by immunoSEQ multiplex PCR, the TCRdb table keeps only in-frame clones and is missing some. The repertoire holds hundreds of thousands of clones, with roughly nine tenths as singletons. Source material: peripheral blood. The origin of the receptors is a man aged 35 to 55 with acute or convalescent COVID-19.

This chain links TRBV25-1 with TRBJ2-1; no clear D gene. Trimming removed 3 bases from V and 6 bases from J, with 6 bases in between. CDR1 and CDR2 (germline): MGHDK, SYGVNS. This CDR3 is 12 amino acids long. CDR3 sequence (DNA): TGTGCCAGCAGTGATTGGAGCAATGAGCAGTTCTTC. This translates into CASSDWSNEQFF. Full variable domain (outside the CDR3, taken from reference TRBV25-1 and TRBJ2-1): EADIYQTPRYLVIGTGKKITLECSQTMGHDKMYWYQQDPGMELHLIHYSYGVNSTEKGDLSSESTVSRIRTEHFPLTLESARPSHTSQYLCASSDWSNEQFFGPGTRLTVL.

This chain uses TRBV4-3 with TRBJ1-5; a weak D match, TRBD1 (5 bases). Trimming took off 0 bases at V and 11 bases at J, with 17 bases between the two ends. CDR1 and CDR2 (germline): LGHNA, YSLEER. The CDR3 runs to 15 residues. CDR3 nucleotide sequence: TGCGCCAGCAGCCAAGATTTGGAGGGGTTTTGGTCCCAGCATTTT. Encoded protein: CASSQDLEGFWSQHF.

This sequence joins TRBV19 and TRBJ2-1; 7 nucleotides agree with TRBD1. Germline CDR1 LNHDA, CDR2 SQIVND (reference sequence). The CDR3 is 13 residues long. Trimming removed 3 bases from V and 7 bases from J; junction bases left unmatched: 3. CDR3 nucleotides: TGTGCCAGTAGTATGGGACAGAATAATGAGCAGTTCTTC. This encodes CASSMGQNNEQFF.

The rearrangement links TRBV27 to TRBJ2-7; weak D call: TRBD1 (6 bases). Germline V lookup: CDR1 MNHEY, CDR2 SMNVEV (reference sequence). V lost 5 bases and J 5 bases, leaving 13 bases between the germline ends. This CDR3 spans 13 amino acids. The CDR3 protein is CASSGQRYNEQYF. The CDR3, as DNA: TGTGCCAGCAGTGGACAGAGGTATAACGAGCAGTACTTC.

In this sample, this clone turned up a few times. The chain joins TRBV11-2 to TRBJ2-1, with a tentative D call TRBD2 (6 bases). Germline lookup yields CDR1 SGHAT and CDR2 FQNNGV. V shed 2 bases and J shed 4 bases, with 15 bases lying between them. This CDR3 is 16 amino acids long. CDR3 amino acids: CASSLLMRGSYNEQFF. The CDR3 nucleotides are TGTGCCAGCAGCTTATTAATGCGGGGATCATACAATGAGCAGTTCTTC.

The chain recombines TRBV6-5 with TRBJ1-2; 9 bases are a match to TRBD1. The CDR3 loop spans 14 amino acids. Germline assignment: CDR1 MNHEY and CDR2 SVGAGI. V lost 6 bases to trimming and J lost 5 bases; unmatched junction nucleotides: 7. The CDR3 sequence is CASSYGTGQYGYTF. The CDR3 DNA reads TGTGCCAGCAGCTACGGGACAGGGCAATATGGCTACACCTTC.

The genes are TRBV30 and TRBJ2-3; 7 nucleotides line up with TRBD1. Germline V gene data show CDR1 as GTSNPN and CDR2 as SVGIG (reference sequence). The CDR3 is 15 amino acids. Trimming cost V 2 bases and J 14 bases; bases outside gene matches: 19. CDR3 residues: CAWSPTRLPLYRGYF. CDR3 DNA sequence: TGTGCCTGGAGTCCCACCCGACTCCCGCTGTACAGGGGGTATTTT.

The table lists this clone with a few counts. A junction boundary mismatches the germline segment, possibly from a read error. The J gene is TRBJ2-1, the V gene TRBV7-7, with TRBD2 matching over 14 bases. This CDR3 comprises 19 residues. CDR1 SSHAT and CDR2 FNYEAQ come from the germline V gene (reference sequence). The CDR3 DNA sequence: TGTGCTAGCATCACGACGGGACTAGCGGGAGAGATTTCCTACAATGAGCAGTTCTTC. Its protein product is CASITTGLAGEISYNEQFF.

The CDR3 bases are TGTGCCAGCAGCAGGGGTTCTGAAGCTTTCTTT. Its protein product is CASSRGSEAFF. This chain uses TRBV9 with TRBJ1-1; a weak D match, TRBD1 (5 bases). With 4 bases removed from V and 6 bases from J, the gap between germline ends came to 7 bases. Per germline, CDR1 SGDLS and CDR2 YYNGEE. The CDR3 contains 11 residues.

The V gene is TRBV9, the J gene TRBJ1-1, with TRBD1 identical over 11 bases. The trim removed 4 bases at V and 4 bases at J, leaving 9 bases unmatched. The germline V gene encodes CDR1 SGDLS and CDR2 YYNGEE. The CDR3 spans 16 residues. The CDR3 protein is CASSPHTGTGGTEAFF. DNA of the CDR3: TGTGCCAGCAGCCCCCACACCGGGACAGGGGGCACTGAAGCTTTCTTT.

The chain uses TRBV11-2 and TRBJ1-2; unclear D gene. This CDR3 comprises 14 residues. V was cut by 5 bases and J by 4 bases, with 14 bases left in between. Germline CDR1 reads SGHAT; CDR2 reads FQNNGV. CDR3 in amino acids: CASSPQPRFYGYTF. CDR3 DNA sequence: TGTGCCAGCAGCCCACAGCCGAGATTCTATGGCTACACCTTC.

The chain employs TRBV4-2 and TRBJ2-1, with 8 nucleotides matching TRBD2. V lost 0 bases to trimming and J lost 1 base; unmatched junction nucleotides: 5. Germline-derived CDR1 and CDR2 are LGHNA and YNFKEQ. This CDR3 region has 17 residues. CDR3 in amino acids: CASSQEGGRSSYNEQFF. The CDR3 bases are TGTGCCAGCAGCCAAGAAGGCGGGAGGTCTTCCTACAATGAGCAGTTCTTC.

V is TRBV6-5 and J is TRBJ2-2, with D perhaps matching TRBD2 (6 bases). This CDR3 spans 15 amino acids. The V gene's germline CDR1 is MNHEY and CDR2 SVGAGI. Trimming stripped 4 bases from V and 7 bases from J, with 16 bases between. CDR3 DNA sequence: TGTGCCAGCAGTTCCCCCATACTTAGCGGCGGGGAGCTGTTTTTT. Protein sequence: CASSSPILSGGELFF.

The gene calls are TRBV5-1 and TRBJ2-7; D possibly corresponds to TRBD1 (6 bases). The germline V and J ends were trimmed by 4 bases and 2 bases, with 16 bases remaining between them. Germline V gene data show CDR1 as SGHRS and CDR2 as YFSETQ. The CDR3 covers 15 residues. The chain's CDR3 is CASSETGISPYEQYF. CDR3 nucleotide sequence: TGCGCCAGCAGCGAGACAGGAATCTCTCCCTACGAGCAGTACTTC.

This chain uses TRBV2 with TRBJ2-3; TRBD1 might be the D (6 bases). The CDR3 has 15 residues. Trimming took 10 bases from V and 0 from J, leaving 17 bases between them. CDR1 SNHLY and CDR2 FYNNEI come from the germline V gene. CDR3: CATQPLRGSTDTQYF. The CDR3 DNA is TGTGCCACCCAACCCTTGAGGGGGAGCACAGATACGCAGTATTTT.

In DNA, the CDR3 is TGTGCCAGCAGTCCACGACAGGGAAGCAACTATGGCTACACCTTC. This translates into CASSPRQGSNYGYTF. The gene calls are TRBV27 and TRBJ1-2, with 7 bases matching TRBD1. This CDR3 contains 15 residues. CDR1 and CDR2 (germline): MNHEY, SMNVEV (reference sequence). V lost 5 bases, J lost 2 bases, and 8 bases stayed unmatched.

The gene calls are TRBV5-1 and TRBJ2-3, with 14 positions matching TRBD2. CDR1 is SGHRS and CDR2 is YFSETQ in the germline V gene. Trimming cost V 4 bases and J 2 bases; bases outside gene matches: 6. There are 17 residues in the CDR3. CDR3 sequence reads: CASSPGLAGGLTDTQYF. The DNA for the CDR3 is TGCGCCAGCAGCCCAGGACTAGCGGGGGGCCTCACAGATACGCAGTATTTT.

The J gene is TRBJ1-1, the V gene TRBV4-1, with 9 bases matching TRBD1. Germline-derived CDR1 and CDR2 are MGHRA and YSYEKL. The CDR3 is made up of 16 amino acids. V shed 5 bases, J shed 0 bases, and the junction held 7 bases outside the gene matches. The CDR3 region has the DNA TGCGCCAGCAGCTTGACAGGGGGAATTATGAACACTGAAGCTTTCTTT. Residues: CASSLTGGIMNTEAFF.

The rearrangement links TRBV28 to TRBJ2-3, with TRBD1 matching over 9 bases. The CDR3 loop spans 16 amino acids. The J segment lost 4 bases and the V segment lost 6 bases, leaving 11 bases of the junction unmatched. The germline CDR1 and CDR2 sequences are MDHEN and SYDVKM. The CDR3 reads CASSQGTGFFADTQYF. DNA for the CDR3: TGTGCCAGCAGCCAGGGGACAGGGTTTTTCGCAGATACGCAGTATTTT.

The chain has TRBV14 and TRBJ1-1; D call uncertain. The CDR3 is made up of 14 amino acids. Trimming shortened V by 1 base and J by 4 bases, and 10 bases separated the two germline ends. The V gene's germline CDR1 is SGHDN and CDR2 FVKESK. This CDR3 reads CASSQVRGGTEAFF. Here the CDR3 DNA reads TGTGCCAGCAGCCAAGTTCGGGGTGGCACTGAAGCTTTCTTT.

In its sample, this clone was seen once. The chain has TRBV30 and TRBJ1-6; D unresolved. In germline, CDR1 is GTSNPN, CDR2 SVGIG (reference sequence). The V gene lost 5 bases and the J gene lost 16 bases, with 21 bases spanning the gap. The CDR3 has 13 residues. The CDR3 region has the DNA TGTGCCTGGTCAAGAGATAACCCCTCGAAGCTCCACTTT. This codes for CAWSRDNPSKLHF.

This chain joins TRBV11-3 and TRBJ1-1; D may be TRBD1 (6 bases). The CDR3 is 13 residues long. The germline CDR1 and CDR2 sequences are SGHNT and YENEEA. V lost 3 bases, J lost 4 bases, and 9 bases lay in between. The CDR3, as DNA: TGTGCCAGCAGCTTTAGGGGGAGCACTGAAGCTTTCTTT. This encodes CASSFRGSTEAFF.

This clone has only a few counts. V and J are TRBV3-1 (or the pseudogene TRBV3-2) and TRBJ1-3; D uncertain. Germline V gene sequence: CDR1 LGHDT, CDR2 YNNKEL (reference sequence). The V and J ends lost 3 bases and 0 bases respectively, with 6 bases between them. This CDR3 is 14 amino acids long. The CDR3 DNA is TGTGCCAGCAGCCAGACTTACTCTGGAAACACCATATATTTT. It yields the protein CASSQTYSGNTIYF.

This clone was seen a handful of times. The V gene is TRBV13, the J gene TRBJ2-7; D perhaps matches TRBD2 (6 bases). Germline-derived CDR1 and CDR2 are PRHDT and FYEKMQ (reference sequence). Trimming left V 1 base short and J 5 bases short, with 15 bases between. The CDR3 consists of 15 residues. The CDR3 region is CASSLAPGTLDEQYF. For the CDR3, the DNA is TGTGCCAGCAGCTTAGCCCCCGGGACTTTGGACGAGCAGTACTTC.

This clone was observed once. The chain uses TRBV27 and TRBJ1-5; TRBD1 agrees at 7 bases. The trim removed 0 bases at V and 4 bases at J, leaving 3 bases unmatched. This CDR3 contains 15 residues. Germline assignment: CDR1 MNHEY and CDR2 SMNVEV (reference sequence). As DNA, the CDR3 is TGTGCCAGCAGTTTATCGAACAGGGGAAATCAGCCCCAGCATTTT. It specifies CASSLSNRGNQPQHF.